These 8 T cell receptor beta chains share one sample of origin, sequenced in a study of T cell clonality in common variable immunodeficiency. Points from the study as a whole: Fewer deletions and N-nucleotide insertions were reportedly seen in common variable immunodeficiency TCR beta sequences.

Some clones are missing from TCRdb's copy, which holds only in-frame ones; the method was immunoSEQ multiplex PCR. The sample holds around 3,700 clones, and no clone turns up only once. Their antigens remain unidentified. The sequenced material came from peripheral blood mononuclear cells. These receptors all come from a human donor with common variable immunodeficiency.

By its share, this clone is medium-sized. Sequencing ends 3 residues short of the CDR3 end; the germline J gene provides the rest. The V and J genes are TRBV20-1 and TRBJ2-5, with D unclear. CDR1 and CDR2 (germline): DFQATT, SNEGSKA (reference sequence). The length of the CDR3 is 13 residues. Trimming stripped 6 bases from V and 2 bases from J, with 13 bases between. The CDR3 region is CSATKGLQETQYF. The sequenced part of the CDR3 DNA is TGCAGTGCCACAAAGGGCCTACAAGAGACC.

For this clone: Sequencing ends 3 residues short of the CDR3 end; the germline J gene provides the rest. The chain has TRBV19 and TRBJ2-7; no reliable D call. Deletions cut 5 bases from V and 0 bases from J, with 8 bases between. CDR1 and CDR2 from the germline V gene are LNHDA and SQIVND (reference sequence). This CDR3 region has 13 residues. The DNA read from the CDR3 is TGTGCCAGTAGTCTTGGGCCCTCCTACGAG. Protein product: CASSLGPSYE. The whole CDR3 reads CASSLGPSYEQYF.

This clone appeared many times. The CDR3 is cut off 3 residues early in the read; its end comes from the germline J gene. The chain uses TRBV6-4 and TRBJ2-3; D possibly corresponds to TRBD2 (5 bases). The V end was cut by 3 bases, the J end by 1 base, with 11 bases between. The CDR3 covers 15 residues. The V gene's germline CDR1 is MRHNA and CDR2 SNTAGT. CDR3 region: CASSERAGGTDTQYF. CDR3 DNA, as far as it was read: TGTGCCAGCAGTGAAAGGGCCGGGGGCACAGATACG.

This clone was observed at least ten times. The read is 3 residues too short to cover the CDR3 end, so that end is filled in from the germline J gene. J is TRBJ2-3 and V is TRBV5-1; 11 nucleotides align to TRBD1. J gave up 6 bases and V 2 bases, and 5 bases lay outside the gene matches. The CDR3 loop spans 15 amino acids. The germline V gene has CDR1 SGHRS and CDR2 YFSETQ. The CDR3 bases that were read are TGCGCCAGCAGCTTTGGTGGGACAGGGGGGGATACG. Translated: CASSFGGTGGDT. The whole CDR3 protein reads CASSFGGTGGDTQYF.

This clone has more than one count but fewer than ten. The sequence runs out 3 residues before the end of the CDR3; the remainder is reconstructed from the germline J gene. J is TRBJ1-6 and V is TRBV2; the D is unclear. The V gene lost 2 bases and the J gene lost 10 bases, with 6 bases spanning the gap. Germline V lookup: CDR1 SNHLY, CDR2 FYNNEI. The CDR3 is 12 amino acids. The CDR3 sequence is CASSEIGSPLHF. Incomplete CDR3 DNA: TGTGCCAGCAGTGAAATCGGGTCACCC.

This clone is medium-sized within its sample. The CDR3 end lies 3 residues beyond the end of the read and is filled in from the germline J gene. The chain combines TRBV15 with TRBJ2-1; TRBD1 matches at 7 bases. The CDR3 is 16 amino acids. V was clipped by 1 base and J by 4 bases; unmatched bases: 7. From germline, CDR1 is LNHNV and CDR2 YYDKDF (reference sequence). The part of the CDR3 DNA that was read is TGTGCCACCAGCAGAGCTCGACAGGGAACATACAATGAG. It translates to CATSRARQGTYNE. The entire CDR3 sequence reads CATSRARQGTYNEQFF. Complete variable domain (other parts from reference TRBV15 and TRBJ2-1): DAMVIQNPRYQVTQFGKPVTLSCSQTLNHNVMYWYQQKSSQAPKLLFHYYDKDFNNEADTPDNFQSRRPNTSFCFLDIRSPGLGDTAMYLCATSRARQGTYNEQFFGPGTRLTVL.

This clone appeared a few times. The CDR3 goes on 3 residues after the read ends, and that part is filled in from the germline J gene. The V call is TRBV5-8, the J call TRBJ1-2, with a tentative D call TRBD1 (5 bases). The germline V gene has CDR1 SGHTS and CDR2 YDEGEE. CDR3 size: 13 residues. CDR3 sequence reads: CASSFKGRRGYTF. The covered CDR3 bases are TGTGCCAGCAGCTTTAAGGGGCGGAGAGGC.

On this clone itself: The CDR3 end is not reached by the read, which stops 3 residues before it; the germline J gene fills it in. The chain couples TRBV20-1 to TRBJ2-3, with D possibly being TRBD1 (5 bases). The CDR3 is made up of 15 amino acids. Germline CDR1 and CDR2: DFQATT and SNEGSKA (reference sequence). V shed 0 bases and J shed 2 bases, with 12 bases lying between them. The sequenced part of the CDR3 DNA is TGCAGTGCTAGAGATCATGACAGAACCACAGATACG. Protein sequence: CSARDHDRTTDT. The whole CDR3 protein reads CSARDHDRTTDTQYF.